A single sample is the source of the 18 T cell receptor beta chains below, sequenced in a study of T-cell memory formation after mild COVID-19. TCRdb passed the 5' RACE reads through MiXCR, listing each CDR3 protein once. This sample carries approximately 490,000 distinct CDR3 sequences, about a fifth of them seen once, and the ten largest clones take about an eighth. Sequenced material: PBMCs or a T cell subset sorted from them (not recorded which). The receptors were gathered from an adult woman who had mild COVID-19 (a few samples of this study predate the infection). Cell type and time point are not known.

This chain connects TRBV3-1 to TRBJ1-1; TRBD1 matches at 7 bases. CDR1 and CDR2 (germline): LGHDT, YNNKEL (reference sequence). The CDR3 length is 13 residues. The trim removed 5 bases at V and 7 bases at J, leaving 7 bases unmatched. The CDR3 coding sequence is TGTGCCAGCAGCGTTCGACAGGGTGGTGAAGCTTTCTTT. Residues: CASSVRQGGEAFF.

There are a few counts of this clonotype. The V and J genes are TRBV29-1 and TRBJ2-5; tentatively, D is TRBD2 (6 bases). Germline values: CDR1 SQVTM, CDR2 ANQGSEA. Between the trimmed V and J ends, which lost 6 bases and 7 bases, there was a span of 18 bases. The CDR3 has 13 amino acids. CDR3: CSVEGPEVGTQYF. The DNA of the CDR3 is TGCAGCGTGGAGGGACCGGAGGTCGGGACCCAGTACTTC.

CDR3 bases: TGTGCCATCAGCGCTACGTTTGAGAAGGGGTGGAACACTGAAGCTTTCTTT. Protein sequence: CAISATFEKGWNTEAFF. The rearrangement joins TRBV10-3 to TRBJ1-1; D is possibly TRBD1 (5 bases). The CDR3 covers 17 residues. Trimming pared 6 bases from V and 1 base from J, leaving 21 bases between. Germline CDR1 and CDR2: ENHRY and SYGVKD.

The V and J genes are TRBV11-3 and TRBJ2-5, with D tentatively TRBD1 (5 bases). In germline, CDR1 is SGHNT, CDR2 YENEEA. The length of the CDR3 is 15 residues. Trimming took 4 bases from V and 1 from J, leaving 13 bases between them. In nucleotides, the CDR3 is TGTGCCAGCAGCTCCAATGGACACATCCAAGAGACCCAGTACTTC. Translation gives CASSSNGHIQETQYF. The full variable domain, its missing parts supplied by reference TRBV11-3 and TRBJ2-5, is EAGVVQSPRYKIIEKKQPVAFWCNPISGHNTLYWYLQNLGQGPELLIRYENEEAVDDSQLPKDRFSAERLKGVDSTLKIQPAELGDSAVYLCASSSNGHIQETQYFGPGTRLLVL.

The chain employs TRBV7-2 and TRBJ2-3; tentative D call: TRBD2 (6 bases). CDR3 size: 14 residues. The V end was cut by 5 bases, the J end by 5 bases, with 14 bases between. In germline, CDR1 is SGHTA, CDR2 FQGNSA. CDR3 in amino acids: CASSLGTRGDTQYF. CDR3 coding DNA: TGTGCCAGCAGCCTAGGGACGCGGGGAGATACGCAGTATTTT.

This clonotype was recorded at least ten times. The chain uses TRBV29-1 and TRBJ2-1, with TRBD1 matching 7 bases. The CDR3 sequence is 16 residues long. Germline CDR1 and CDR2: SQVTM and ANQGSEA. J lost 8 bases, V lost 1 base, and 14 bases had no gene match. CDR3 nucleotide sequence: TGCAGCGTTGAAGTAAACCGCGACAGGGTAGGGGATGAGCAGTTCTTC. Protein: CSVEVNRDRVGDEQFF.

The CDR3, as DNA: TGCAGTGCTACACGAAGGCGGGAACCCACAGATACGCAGTATTTT. Translating gives CSATRRREPTDTQYF. The chain combines TRBV20-1 with TRBJ2-3; TRBD2 is a possible D gene (6 bases). Trimming took off 4 bases at V and 2 bases at J, with 16 bases between the two ends. Looked up from germline, CDR1 is DFQATT and CDR2 is SNEGSKA (reference sequence). This CDR3 has 15 amino acids.

The chain combines TRBV7-3 with TRBJ1-2; perhaps TRBD1 as D (6 bases). V lost 5 bases to trimming and J lost 8 bases, with 9 bases between them. Germline V gives CDR1 SGHTA, CDR2 FQGTGA. CDR3 size: 11 residues. As DNA, the CDR3 is TGTGCCAGCAGCGGGGGGCGGGGCTACACCTTC. Protein: CASSGGRGYTF.

V is TRBV6-1 and J is TRBJ1-1; 11 positions agree with TRBD1. The germline V gene encodes CDR1 MNHNS and CDR2 SASEGT. Trimming removed 6 bases from V and 10 bases from J; junction bases left unmatched: 7. The CDR3 contains 13 residues. This chain's CDR3 is CASRGDRGYGAFF. CDR3 in DNA: TGTGCCAGCAGGGGGGACAGGGGGTATGGAGCTTTCTTT.

This clonotype turned up a few times. The chain combines TRBV5-1 with TRBJ2-2, with TRBD2 matching 7 bases. The CDR3 runs to 16 residues. Looked up from germline, CDR1 is SGHRS and CDR2 is YFSETQ. V shed 4 bases, J shed 5 bases, and the junction held 11 bases outside the gene matches. CDR3 amino acids: CASSLTTSGGTGELFF. DNA for the CDR3: TGCGCCAGCAGCCTGACGACGTCCGGGGGGACCGGGGAGCTGTTTTTT.

This chain uses TRBV7-2 with TRBJ2-7; tentatively, D is TRBD2 (6 bases). V lost 5 bases, J lost 2 bases, and 13 bases lay in between. CDR3 length: 14 residues. Germline CDR1 reads SGHTA; CDR2 reads FQGNSA. CDR3 in DNA: TGTGCCAGCAGCGAGACAGCGGGTCCCTACGAGCAGTACTTC. Its translation: CASSETAGPYEQYF.

The chain couples TRBV20-1 to TRBJ2-1; possible D gene TRBD2, 6 bases. The CDR3 extends over 16 amino acids. Trimming shortened V by 3 bases and J by 4 bases, and 19 bases separated the two germline ends. Per the germline V gene, CDR1 is DFQATT and CDR2 is SNEGSKA (reference sequence). CDR3 nucleotide sequence: TGCAGTGCTAGTGGGTTAACGGGAGCCTTGTACAATGAGCAGTTCTTC. Amino acid sequence: CSASGLTGALYNEQFF.

V gene TRBV5-5 combines with J gene TRBJ1-2; D remains unclear. This CDR3 spans 14 amino acids. Trimming removed 4 bases at V and 0 bases at J, with 10 bases between. CDR1 is SGHKS, CDR2 YYEKEE, per germline (reference sequence). CDR3 nucleotides: TGTGCCAGCAGCCTTGACGCACCTAACTATGGCTACACCTTC. The encoded protein is CASSLDAPNYGYTF.

CDR3 in DNA: TGCGCCAGCAGCAACGGGCGAACCTACGAGCAGTACTTC. It codes for CASSNGRTYEQYF. V gene TRBV5-1 combines with J gene TRBJ2-7; D is ambiguous. Between the trimmed V and J ends, which lost 4 bases and 2 bases, there was a span of 10 bases. Germline V gene lookup returns CDR1 SGHRS and CDR2 YFSETQ. The CDR3 length is 13 residues.

This sequence joins TRBV6-2 or TRBV6-3 and TRBJ2-1, with D possibly matching TRBD2 (6 bases). Germline CDR1 MNHEY, CDR2 SVGEGT. This CDR3 spans 16 amino acids. The V and J ends lost 8 bases and 3 bases respectively, with 20 bases between them. CDR3 nucleotides: TGTGCCAGCGATCGTTGGCCGGGAGTGGGCTACAATGAGCAGTTCTTC. Amino acids: CASDRWPGVGYNEQFF.

This clonotype appeared a few times. The J gene is TRBJ2-2, the V gene TRBV20-1; 13 nucleotides line up with TRBD2. In germline, CDR1 is DFQATT, CDR2 SNEGSKA (reference sequence). The CDR3 has 19 amino acids. The V segment lost 0 bases and the J segment 5 bases; nucleotides outside the gene matches: 12. CDR3 amino acids: CSARDLGRLAGGGTGELFF. The CDR3 DNA follows: TGCAGTGCTAGAGATTTAGGACGACTAGCGGGGGGAGGTACCGGGGAGCTGTTTTTT.

A few counts support this clonotype. This chain uses TRBV29-1 with TRBJ1-2; TRBD1 aligns across 7 bases. The V and J ends lost 6 bases and 1 base, in that order; junction bases with no gene match: 8. This CDR3 is built from 14 residues. CDR1 and CDR2 (germline): SQVTM, ANQGSEA. The CDR3 reads CSVSPTGNNYGYTF. The CDR3 DNA follows: TGCAGCGTCAGCCCGACAGGGAATAACTATGGCTACACCTTC.

The chain couples TRBV27 to TRBJ2-7; 9 bases agree with TRBD1. Germline CDR1 MNHEY, CDR2 SMNVEV (reference sequence). The V gene end was trimmed by 5 bases and the J gene end by 4 bases; junction bases not matched to a gene: 12. This CDR3 region has 16 residues. CDR3 protein: CASSPSQGAWGYEQYF. In nucleotides, the CDR3 is TGTGCCAGCAGTCCGTCACAGGGGGCGTGGGGGTACGAGCAGTACTTC.